The TCR beta chain under discussion was sequenced for a study of cytomegalovirus exposure and HLA in healthy donors. The study's findings and limits: V- and J-gene trimming of TCR beta was linked (in a later analysis) to a missense DCLRE1C variant.

Concerning this clone: Its antigen remains unidentified.

V was cut by 4 bases and J by 6 bases, with 19 bases left in between. The CDR3 runs 15 residues. Germline V lookup: CDR1 SEHNR, CDR2 FQNEAQ (reference sequence). Both 60 Vbeta primers and 13 Jbeta primers went into the PCR. Method: immunoSEQ multiplex PCR; TCRdb's copy keeps in-frame clones and lacks some. This table holds fewer than 250,000 clones, approximately 70% found once. The sequence was collected from a woman aged 25 to 39 in good health and CMV-seropositive. The chain recombines TRBV7-9 with TRBJ2-7; D is possibly TRBD2 (6 bases). The sequenced sample was PBMCs. The CDR3 sequence: CASSYWTGRTSEQYF. The CDR3 coding sequence is TGTGCCAGCAGCTATTGGACTGGGAGGACTTCCGAGCAGTACTTC.